The sequence of this T cell receptor beta chain was determined in a study of cytomegalovirus exposure and HLA in healthy donors. Germline values: CDR1 MGHDK, CDR2 SYGVNS. The V and J ends lost 5 bases and 12 bases, in that order; junction bases with no gene match: 23. This CDR3 spans 18 amino acids. Amplification used 60 Vbeta primers and 13 Jbeta primers. TCRdb keeps only in-frame clones here, not all; method: immunoSEQ multiplex PCR. The table shows about 200,000 clones, with 80% to 85% occurring only once. Healthy people donating bone marrow made up the donors. Sequences were obtained from PBMCs. This chain links TRBV25-1 with TRBJ1-4; 8 nucleotides align to TRBD1. The receptor was isolated from a woman aged 45-60 years in good health and CMV-seropositive. CDR3 sequence (DNA): TGTGCCAGCAGTCTCGGGACAGGCGGGGTAGGTCGAGTAGGTGAACTGTTTTTT. Its protein is CASSLGTGGVGRVGELFF. The full variable domain, its missing parts supplied by reference TRBV25-1 and TRBJ1-4, is EADIYQTPRYLVIGTGKKITLECSQTMGHDKMYWYQQDPGMELHLIHYSYGVNSTEKGDLSSESTVSRIRTEHFPLTLESARPSHTSQYLCASSLGTGGVGRVGELFFGSGTQLSVL.